These T cell receptor beta chains were read from a single sample in a study of human versus mouse CDR3 diversity and MHC coevolution. The data were produced by immunoSEQ multiplex PCR, yet TCRdb's version contains in-frame clones alone and is incomplete. The sample holds about 81,000 clones, 93% seen once. Input material: naive CD4+ T cells from blood. The receptors derive from a person aged 25 to 69 in good health. The CDR3 runs from the conserved cysteine through the conserved F or W. The D gene is left open where the match is weak. Part of the rows lack a size; the others show once, few, many or a class for expanded clones.

V gene: TRBV6-5
clone size: NA
D gene: NA
CDR3 length: 12
J gene: TRBJ2-7
CDR3 DNA: TGTGCCAGCAGTTTGGGCCGGTACGAGCAGTACTTC
CDR3 protein: CASSLGRYEQYF

V gene: TRBV10-2
clone size: NA
D gene: NA
CDR3 length: 11
J gene: TRBJ2-5
CDR3 DNA: TGCGCCAGCACGGTCCAAGAGACCCAGTACTTC
CDR3 protein: CASTVQETQYF

V gene: TRBV7-3
clone size: NA
D gene: NA
CDR3 length: 14
J gene: TRBJ1-1
CDR3 DNA: TGTGCCAGCAGCTTAATAGCGGGGAACACTGAAGCTTTCTTT
CDR3 protein: CASSLIAGNTEAFF

V gene: TRBV7-2
clone size: once
D gene: TRBD1
CDR3 length: 14
J gene: TRBJ2-7
CDR3 DNA: TGTGCCAGCAGCTTAGAGGCCAGGGGGCACGAGCAGTACTTC
CDR3 protein: CASSLEARGHEQYF

V gene: TRBV5-4
clone size: NA
D gene: TRBD1
CDR3 length: 16
J gene: TRBJ2-7
CDR3 DNA: TGTGCCAGCAGTTCCCGGACAGGGGACCCCTCCTGGGAGCAGTACTTC
CDR3 protein: CASSSRTGDPSWEQYF

V gene: TRBV4-3
clone size: NA
D gene: TRBD1
CDR3 length: 15
J gene: TRBJ2-7
CDR3 DNA: TGCGCCAGCAGCCAAGACTGGACAGGGAGTTACGAGCAGTACTTC
CDR3 protein: CASSQDWTGSYEQYF

V gene: TRBV5-6
clone size: NA
D gene: TRBD1
CDR3 length: 16
J gene: TRBJ1-3
CDR3 DNA: TGTGCCAGCAGCGCGGACAGGGGGTTTTCTGGAAACACCATATATTTT
CDR3 protein: CASSADRGFSGNTIYF

V gene: TRBV10-2
clone size: NA
D gene: TRBD2
CDR3 length: 15
J gene: TRBJ2-5
CDR3 DNA: TGCGCCAGCCGAGGGACTAGGGCCCACCAAGAGACCCAGTACTTC
CDR3 protein: CASRGTRAHQETQYF

V gene: TRBV2
clone size: NA
D gene: NA
CDR3 length: 13
J gene: TRBJ1-2
CDR3 DNA: TGTGCCAGCAGTGAAGCGAGGGCAGCAGGTTACACCTTC
CDR3 protein: CASSEARAAGYTF

V gene: TRBV5-8
clone size: few
D gene: TRBD1
CDR3 length: 17
J gene: TRBJ1-4
CDR3 DNA: TGTGCCAGCAGCGCGGAAGGGAGACAGGGCCTAACCGGAAAACTGTTTTTT
CDR3 protein: CASSAEGRQGLTGKLFF

V gene: TRBV11-3
clone size: few
D gene: NA
CDR3 length: 12
J gene: TRBJ1-2
CDR3 DNA: TGTGCCAGCAGCTTATCGGGATTTGGCTACACCTTC
CDR3 protein: CASSLSGFGYTF

V gene: TRBV27
clone size: NA
D gene: TRBD2
CDR3 length: 15
J gene: TRBJ2-1
CDR3 DNA: TGTGCCAGCCGACTACTAGCGGGAGTAAGCGATGAGCAGTTCTTC
CDR3 protein: CASRLLAGVSDEQFF

V gene: TRBV5-1
clone size: NA
D gene: NA
CDR3 length: 17
J gene: TRBJ1-1
CDR3 DNA: TGCGCCAGCAGCTTGTGGGGGCCTCTGCGGCCTAACACTGAAGCTTTCTTT
CDR3 protein: CASSLWGPLRPNTEAFF

V gene: TRBV11-3
clone size: NA
D gene: TRBD2
CDR3 length: 15
J gene: TRBJ2-2
CDR3 DNA: TGTGCCAGCAGCATGGGGGGGATTAAAACCGGGGAGCTGTTTTTT
CDR3 protein: CASSMGGIKTGELFF

V gene: TRBV9
clone size: NA
D gene: TRBD2
CDR3 length: 17
J gene: TRBJ2-2
CDR3 DNA: TGTGCCAGCAGCGCCACCGGGACTAGCGGGAGATCCGGGGAGCTGTTTTTT
CDR3 protein: CASSATGTSGRSGELFF

V gene: TRBV5-5
clone size: NA
D gene: TRBD1
CDR3 length: 14
J gene: TRBJ2-7
CDR3 DNA: TGTGCCAGCAGCTCCGGACAGGGCGCCTACGAGCAGTACTTC
CDR3 protein: CASSSGQGAYEQYF

V gene: TRBV21-1
clone size: NA
D gene: NA
CDR3 length: 17
J gene: TRBJ2-7
CDR3 DNA: TGTGCCAGCAGCAAATCCCCCCCGCTACTAGATCCCCACGAGCAGTACTTC
CDR3 protein: CASSKSPPLLDPHEQYF

V gene: TRBV29-1
clone size: NA
D gene: TRBD1
CDR3 length: 12
J gene: TRBJ1-1
CDR3 DNA: TGCAGCGTCGGCGGACAGGGGTTGGGAGCTTTCTTT
CDR3 protein: CSVGGQGLGAFF

V gene: TRBV25-1
clone size: NA
D gene: NA
CDR3 length: 16
J gene: TRBJ1-6
CDR3 DNA: TGTGCCAGCAGTGATATTGCAGGGTCTTATAATTCACCCCTCCACTTT
CDR3 protein: CASSDIAGSYNSPLHF

V gene: TRBV2
clone size: NA
D gene: TRBD1
CDR3 length: 15
J gene: TRBJ2-2
CDR3 DNA: TGTGCCAGCAGCCGACAGGGGCTTTACACCGGGGAGCTGTTTTTT
CDR3 protein: CASSRQGLYTGELFF

V gene: TRBV7-3
clone size: NA
D gene: TRBD2
CDR3 length: 17
J gene: TRBJ2-3
CDR3 DNA: TGTGCCAGCAGCCCCTCCCGGGCAGCGGGGGTCACAGATACGCAGTATTTT
CDR3 protein: CASSPSRAAGVTDTQYF

V gene: TRBV29-1
clone size: NA
D gene: NA
CDR3 length: 12
J gene: TRBJ2-1
CDR3 DNA: TGCAGCGTTGAGAGTCCCTACAATGAGCAGTTCTTC
CDR3 protein: CSVESPYNEQFF

V gene: TRBV7-2
clone size: NA
D gene: TRBD1
CDR3 length: 15
J gene: TRBJ2-5
CDR3 DNA: TGTGCCAGCAGCCTGGCCGGGACAGGGACGGAGACCCAGTACTTC
CDR3 protein: CASSLAGTGTETQYF

V gene: TRBV2
clone size: NA
D gene: TRBD1
CDR3 length: 12
J gene: TRBJ1-2
CDR3 DNA: TGTGCCAGCGCGACAGGGCACTATGGCTACACCTTC
CDR3 protein: CASATGHYGYTF

V gene: TRBV7-2
clone size: NA
D gene: TRBD1
CDR3 length: 15
J gene: TRBJ1-5
CDR3 DNA: TGTGCCAGCAGCTTAGGGGGACAGAGTAATCAGCCCCAGCATTTT
CDR3 protein: CASSLGGQSNQPQHF

V gene: TRBV2
clone size: NA
D gene: NA
CDR3 length: 13
J gene: TRBJ1-2
CDR3 DNA: TGTGCCAGCAGTGCCGGGGCTAACTATGGCTACACCTTC
CDR3 protein: CASSAGANYGYTF

V gene: TRBV2
clone size: NA
D gene: TRBD1
CDR3 length: 14
J gene: TRBJ2-1
CDR3 DNA: TGTGCCAGCAGTGAAGCGGCAGGGGGTACTGAGCAGTTCTTC
CDR3 protein: CASSEAAGGTEQFF

V gene: TRBV27
clone size: once
D gene: TRBD2
CDR3 length: 15
J gene: TRBJ2-7
CDR3 DNA: TGTGCCAGCAGTTCTCGGATAGCGGGGGGCTGGGAGCAGTACTTC
CDR3 protein: CASSSRIAGGWEQYF

V gene: TRBV5-1
clone size: NA
D gene: NA
CDR3 length: 14
J gene: TRBJ2-7
CDR3 DNA: TGCGCCAGCAGCTTGGCCAGGGCGCCCTACGAGCAGTACTTC
CDR3 protein: CASSLARAPYEQYF

V gene: TRBV27
clone size: NA
D gene: TRBD1
CDR3 length: 14
J gene: TRBJ2-7
CDR3 DNA: TGTGCCAGCAGTTGGACAGGTAGCTCCTACGAGCAGTACTTC
CDR3 protein: CASSWTGSSYEQYF

V gene: TRBV29-1
clone size: NA
D gene: TRBD1
CDR3 length: 12
J gene: TRBJ2-7
CDR3 DNA: TGCAGCGCCGGGACAGTCTCCTACGAGCAGTACTTC
CDR3 protein: CSAGTVSYEQYF

V gene: TRBV18
clone size: once
D gene: NA
CDR3 length: 15
J gene: TRBJ1-1
CDR3 DNA: TGTGCCAGCTCACCACCGGGAGGCCTGGACACTGAAGCTTTCTTT
CDR3 protein: CASSPPGGLDTEAFF

V gene: TRBV2
clone size: NA
D gene: NA
CDR3 length: 14
J gene: TRBJ1-6
CDR3 DNA: TGTGCCAGCAAGCGGGAACACCTTAATTCACCCCTCCACTTT
CDR3 protein: CASKREHLNSPLHF

V gene: TRBV19
clone size: NA
D gene: NA
CDR3 length: 14
J gene: TRBJ1-1
CDR3 DNA: TGTGCCAGTAGTATAGAGGAGGTGACGACTGAAGCTTTCTTT
CDR3 protein: CASSIEEVTTEAFF

V gene: TRBV28
clone size: NA
D gene: NA
CDR3 length: 15
J gene: TRBJ2-5
CDR3 DNA: TGTGCCAGCAGTTTTATCAGCGGAGGGCGGGAGACCCAGTACTTC
CDR3 protein: CASSFISGGRETQYF

V gene: TRBV27
clone size: NA
D gene: NA
CDR3 length: 14
J gene: TRBJ1-2
CDR3 DNA: TGTGCCAGCAGTGAGGGACTCCTAGCGGGAGGCTACACCTTC
CDR3 protein: CASSEGLLAGGYTF

V gene: TRBV7-2
clone size: once
D gene: NA
CDR3 length: 14
J gene: TRBJ2-7
CDR3 DNA: TGTGCCAGCAGCTTAGTCCCTAGGAGGTACGAGCAGTACTTC
CDR3 protein: CASSLVPRRYEQYF

V gene: TRBV5-6
clone size: once
D gene: TRBD1
CDR3 length: 15
J gene: TRBJ1-2
CDR3 DNA: TGTGCCAGCAGCCCCGGGACAGACTTTAACTATGGCTACACCTTC
CDR3 protein: CASSPGTDFNYGYTF